This is a list of T cell receptor beta chains from one sample in a study of shared clonotypes between healthy human individuals. The method was immunoSEQ multiplex PCR; TCRdb's version includes in-frame clones alone and lacks a portion of them. Of over 1.5 million clones in the sample, 95% to 99% are singletons; the top ten hold less than 0.55%. Specimen: naive CD4+ T cells sorted from blood. The receptors were gathered from a man under 40 in good health. Each CDR3 is given with its conserved first and last residue. D genes are given only for firm matches. Clone size is stated in some rows and not others, as once, few, many or a class when expanded.

>TRBJ2-2|NA|TRBD2|TRBV7-9
TGTGCCAGCAGCCCCCCTCGGGGGGTTTTT
CASSPPRGVF
>TRBJ2-7|once|NA|TRBV28
TGTGCCAGCAGTTTAGGCCTGTACGAGCAGTACTTC
CASSLGLYEQYF
>TRBJ2-7|NA|TRBD1|TRBV15
TGTGCCACCAGCAGGGACAGGGTTCTTACCTACGAGCAGTACTTC
CATSRDRVLTYEQYF
>TRBJ2-7|NA|TRBD2|TRBV10-3
TGTGCCATCAGTGACCTAGCGGGGGTAAACTACGAGCAGTACTTC
CAISDLAGVNYEQYF
>TRBJ2-3|NA|TRBD1|TRBV5-1
TGCGCCAGCAGCTTTGGGACAGGGAACACAGATACGCAGTATTTT
CASSFGTGNTDTQYF
>TRBJ2-3|NA|NA|TRBV6-4
TGTGCCAGCAGTCGTAGAGTTGGCACAGATACGCAGTATTTT
CASSRRVGTDTQYF
>TRBJ2-7|NA|NA|TRBV6-1
TGTGCCAGTAACCAAGACATCTCCTACGAGCAGTACTTC
CASNQDISYEQYF
>TRBJ2-5|NA|TRBD2|TRBV5-1
TGCGCCAGCAGCGACACCGGGACTAGGGGCGAGACCCAGTACTTC
CASSDTGTRGETQYF
>TRBJ2-1|NA|TRBD1|TRBV6-5
TGTGCCAGCAGCCCTGTCAGGGGGCTCTACAATGAGCAGTTCTTC
CASSPVRGLYNEQFF
>TRBJ2-1|NA|TRBD2|TRBV15
TGTGCCACCAGCCCTACCGGGACTAGCGGGAATGAGCAGTTCTTC
CATSPTGTSGNEQFF
>TRBJ2-1|NA|NA|TRBV10-3
TGTGCCATCAGCCAGACTAGTATTGGTAATGAGCAGTTCTTC
CAISQTSIGNEQFF
>TRBJ2-5|NA|NA|TRBV27
TGTGCCAGCAGTTCAGGACAGAGCCACCTGAGAGAGACCCAGTACTTC
CASSSGQSHLRETQYF
>TRBJ2-7|NA|TRBD2|TRBV11-2
TGTGCCAGCAGCTTACCCGGGACTAGCGGGTACGAGCAGTACTTC
CASSLPGTSGYEQYF
>TRBJ2-5|NA|NA|TRBV6-5
TGTGCCAGCATTATACCCCCAACCGAAGAGACCCAGTACTTC
CASIIPPTEETQYF
>TRBJ1-1|NA|NA|TRBV7-3
TGTGCCAGCAGCCCCAACAGGGAACTAGTAGGTGAAGCTTTCTTT
CASSPNRELVGEAFF
>TRBJ1-5|NA|NA|TRBV19
TGTGCCAGCCATAGGGGAGTCTATAGCAATCAGCCCCAGCATTTT
CASHRGVYSNQPQHF
>TRBJ2-5|NA|TRBD1|TRBV30
TGTGCCTGGAGTGTTGAGGGGGCGATAGTAGAGACCCAGTACTTC
CAWSVEGAIVETQYF
>TRBJ1-2|NA|NA|TRBV30
TGTGCCTGGAGTGTAAGGCGGCCACTATCCGGCTACACCTTC
CAWSVRRPLSGYTF
>TRBJ2-7|NA|NA|TRBV5-8
TGTGCCAGCAGCTACCTGGTGGGAACGGTGTACGAGCAGTACTTC
CASSYLVGTVYEQYF
>TRBJ2-3|NA|TRBD1|TRBV2
TGTGCCAGAGGACAGGGAGAGACAGATACGCAGTATTTT
CARGQGETDTQYF
>TRBJ1-2|NA|NA|TRBV19
TGTGCCAGTACCCCCAGGGAGAACTATGGCTACACCTTC
CASTPRENYGYTF
>TRBJ1-3|NA|NA|TRBV5-1
TGCGCCAGCAGCTTGTTAATGCTCGCGGTTTCTGGAAACACCATATATTTT
CASSLLMLAVSGNTIYF
>TRBJ2-7|NA|NA|TRBV7-2
TGTGCCAGCAGCTTAAATCTAGGTCCCACCTACGAGCAGTACTTC
CASSLNLGPTYEQYF
>TRBJ1-1|NA|NA|TRBV30
TGTGCCTGGAGTACGACCCGGAGCACTGAAGCTTTCTTT
CAWSTTRSTEAFF
>TRBJ2-1|NA|NA|TRBV30
TGTGCCTGGACGACTGCCGCCATGGAGCAGTTCTTC
CAWTTAAMEQFF
>TRBJ1-5|NA|NA|TRBV15
TGTGCCACCAGCAGCGACAGGTGGTATAGCAATCAGCCCCAGCATTTT
CATSSDRWYSNQPQHF
>TRBJ1-2|once|TRBD1|TRBV9
TGTGCCAGCAGCGGGCGTCCGGGACAGGGACCGGGCTACACCTTC
CASSGRPGQGPGYTF
>TRBJ2-7|NA|TRBD1|TRBV2
TGTGCCAGCAGACCTAACAGGGGCTCCTACGAGCAGTACTTC
CASRPNRGSYEQYF
>TRBJ1-5|NA|TRBD1|TRBV19
TGTGCCAGTAGTACCGCCCGGGGACAGGGAGGGAATCAGCCCCAGCATTTT
CASSTARGQGGNQPQHF
>TRBJ2-6|NA|NA|TRBV25-1
TGTGCCAGCAGTGGTAGCCAATTACCCTCTGGGGCCAACGTCCTGACTTTC
CASSGSQLPSGANVLTF
>TRBJ1-2|NA|NA|TRBV6-4
TGTGCCAGCAGTGAGGAACAGGGCGGAGGCTACACCTTC
CASSEEQGGGYTF
>TRBJ2-2|NA|TRBD2|TRBV7-6
TGTGCCAGCAGCCGGGGACTAGCGGGAGGTCCCGGGGAGCTGTTTTTT
CASSRGLAGGPGELFF
>TRBJ2-5|NA|NA|TRBV25-1
TGTGCCAGCAGTGAATTGGGGAGTACCGGCCAAGAGACCCAGTACTTC
CASSELGSTGQETQYF
>TRBJ2-1|NA|TRBD2|TRBV6-1
TGTGCCAGCAGCCTCCGACTAGCGGGATCGAGTGAGCAGTTCTTC
CASSLRLAGSSEQFF
>TRBJ1-1|NA|NA|TRBV2
TGTGCCAGCAAGCTACAGTACTCTGAAGCTTTCTTT
CASKLQYSEAFF
>TRBJ1-1|NA|NA|TRBV6-5
TGTGCCAGCAGTTACCTCGCCGTAGGGCCACGCCCGGGAGCTTTCTTT
CASSYLAVGPRPGAFF
>TRBJ2-7|NA|TRBD2|TRBV5-1
TGCGCCAGCAGCATTAGCGGGAGCGCCTACGAGCAGTACTTC
CASSISGSAYEQYF
>TRBJ1-2|NA|NA|TRBV14
TGTGCCAGCAGCCAAGCCGGGACCCATTTAATCTATGGCTACACCTTC
CASSQAGTHLIYGYTF
>TRBJ2-3|NA|NA|TRBV9
TGTGCCAGCAGCGTAAGAGTCGGGACAGATACGCAGTATTTT
CASSVRVGTDTQYF
>TRBJ2-7|NA|TRBD2|TRBV30
TGTGCCTGGAGTCTCACCAGGCTAGCGGGAGCTTACGAGCAGTACTTC
CAWSLTRLAGAYEQYF
>TRBJ2-5|NA|TRBD2|TRBV4-1
TGCGCCAGCAGCCCCCAAGCGGGGGGAAGGGAGACCCAGTACTTC
CASSPQAGGRETQYF
>TRBJ2-1|once|NA|TRBV6-5
TGTGCCAGCAGTTACCGGGACAATTACAATGAGCAGTTCTTC
CASSYRDNYNEQFF
>TRBJ2-1|NA|NA|TRBV14
TGTGCCAGCAGCCAATGGGTCAGGGCCAAGCAGTTCTTC
CASSQWVRAKQFF
>TRBJ2-5|NA|TRBD2|TRBV28
TGTGCCAGCAGCCTTACCAAGCAGGGAGGGTTAGAGACCCAGTACTTC
CASSLTKQGGLETQYF
>TRBJ2-7|NA|NA|TRBV14
TGTGCCAGCAGCCAAGATCTGCGGGGACCGGGGTACTTC
CASSQDLRGPGYF
>TRBJ2-5|NA|NA|TRBV19
TGTGCCAGTAGTATCGGGGGCCAAGAGACCCAGTACTTC
CASSIGGQETQYF
>TRBJ2-2|NA|NA|TRBV6-1
TGTGCCAGCAGTGCCACGGGTCGGAACACCGGGGAGCTGTTTTTT
CASSATGRNTGELFF
>TRBJ2-7|NA|TRBD1|TRBV28
TGTGCCAGCAGTTTCCCCGGACAGGGAGACTACGAGCAGTACTTC
CASSFPGQGDYEQYF
>TRBJ2-7|NA|TRBD2|TRBV5-4
TGTGCCAGCAGCACCACTAGCGGGAGGGTCTACGAGCAGTACTTC
CASSTTSGRVYEQYF